One and the same sample provided the 9 T cell receptor beta chains below, sequenced in a study of response to subunit inactivated influenza vaccine. TCRdb independently ran MiXCR on the RT-PCR reads; one entry per CDR3 protein. Among just under 550,000 distinct CDR3 sequences listed, under 30% were seen once. These data were also reused for a study on T cells expressing NK-cell markers. That work states: TCR beta cDNA was made by 5'RACE template switching with UMIs.

The sequencing used CD4+ T cells sorted from PBMCs, collected less than 13 days after vaccination. The receptors derive from a man aged 50-59 years who received an inactivated influenza vaccine.

This sequence joins TRBV7-9 and TRBJ2-5; no firm D call. Germline CDR1 is SEHNR and CDR2 is FQNEAQ (reference sequence). The CDR3 loop spans 15 amino acids. Trimming removed 1 base from V and 1 base from J, with 10 bases in between. The CDR3, as DNA: TGTGCCAGCAGCTTAGTTGGGAACGCCCAAGAGACCCAGTACTTC. Translated: CASSLVGNAQETQYF.

This clonotype was detected a few times. The chain is built from TRBV27 and TRBJ2-6, with 11 bases that match TRBD2. The CDR3 runs to 18 residues. Germline V lookup: CDR1 MNHEY, CDR2 SMNVEV (reference sequence). The ends lost 3 bases at V and 1 base at J; junction bases unmatched: 5. DNA of the CDR3: TGTGCCAGCAGTTTTCTAGCGGGAGGTTCTTCTGGGGCCAACGTCCTGACTTTC. Translated: CASSFLAGGSSGANVLTF.

V gene TRBV28 combines with J gene TRBJ2-1, with D tentatively TRBD1 (5 bases). V was clipped by 7 bases and J by 0 bases, with 10 bases between them. This CDR3 spans 14 amino acids. Germline loops: CDR1 MDHEN, CDR2 SYDVKM. CDR3 amino acids: CASIQGVSYNEQFF. In DNA, the CDR3 is TGTGCCAGCATCCAGGGCGTCTCCTACAATGAGCAGTTCTTC.

This clonotype occurred many times. The chain combines TRBV4-2 with TRBJ2-1; 7 bases fit TRBD2. The CDR3 has 15 residues. The germline CDR1 and CDR2 sequences are LGHNA and YNFKEQ. The J segment lost 3 bases and the V segment lost 4 bases, leaving 6 bases of the junction unmatched. CDR3 nucleotide sequence: TGTGCCAGCAGCCGACCCGGGGGGAGCTACAATGAGCAGTTCTTC. Translated, it gives CASSRPGGSYNEQFF.

The rearrangement joins TRBV7-2 to TRBJ2-7; D perhaps matches TRBD1 (6 bases). Germline CDR1 reads SGHTA; CDR2 reads FQGNSA. This CDR3 comprises 14 residues. V lost 4 bases to trimming and J lost 5 bases, with 15 bases between them. The CDR3 reads CASSSDRFANEQYF. CDR3 bases: TGTGCCAGCAGCTCAGACAGGTTTGCGAACGAGCAGTACTTC. Supplemented by reference TRBV7-2 and TRBJ2-7, the full variable domain reads GAGVSQSPSNKVTEKGKDVELRCDPISGHTALYWYRQSLGQGLEFLIYFQGNSAPDKSGLPSDRFSAERTGGSVSTLTIQRTQQEDSAVYLCASSSDRFANEQYFGPGTRLTVT.

The sample holds a few counts of this clonotype. V is TRBV4-1 and J is TRBJ2-7; 7 bases match TRBD1. Unmatched junction bases numbered 4, after V lost 1 base and J lost 1 base. This CDR3 contains 15 residues. The germline V gene encodes CDR1 MGHRA and CDR2 YSYEKL. The CDR3 nucleotides are TGCGCCAGCAGCCAAGGTCCGGGACAGTCCTACGAGCAGTACTTC. Protein product: CASSQGPGQSYEQYF.

The rearrangement links TRBV19 to TRBJ2-5, with 9 bases identical to TRBD2. V shed 3 bases, J shed 4 bases, and the junction held 12 bases outside the gene matches. The germline V gene encodes CDR1 LNHDA and CDR2 SQIVND (reference sequence). The CDR3 extends over 17 amino acids. The CDR3 is CASSIGDPSGVRETQYF. The CDR3 DNA follows: TGTGCCAGTAGTATCGGCGACCCTAGCGGGGTTCGAGAGACCCAGTACTTC.

The rearrangement uses TRBV13 and TRBJ2-7; the match to TRBD1 covers 9 bases. The CDR3 is 16 amino acids. Germline CDR1 reads PRHDT; CDR2 reads FYEKMQ (reference sequence). Unmatched junction bases numbered 7, after V lost 4 bases and J lost 0 bases. The CDR3 region is CASSSLDRGRSYEQYF. The CDR3 coding sequence is TGTGCCAGCAGCTCTCTGGACAGGGGACGCTCCTACGAGCAGTACTTC.

This clonotype was observed a single time. The chain couples TRBV20-1 to TRBJ2-7; D might be TRBD1 (6 bases). Germline lookup yields CDR1 DFQATT and CDR2 SNEGSKA (reference sequence). V was trimmed by 3 bases and J by 5 bases, leaving 11 bases between them. CDR3 length equals 12 residues. The CDR3 DNA reads TGCAGTGCTAGCTCGACAGGAAACGAGCAGTACTTC. Translation: CSASSTGNEQYF.